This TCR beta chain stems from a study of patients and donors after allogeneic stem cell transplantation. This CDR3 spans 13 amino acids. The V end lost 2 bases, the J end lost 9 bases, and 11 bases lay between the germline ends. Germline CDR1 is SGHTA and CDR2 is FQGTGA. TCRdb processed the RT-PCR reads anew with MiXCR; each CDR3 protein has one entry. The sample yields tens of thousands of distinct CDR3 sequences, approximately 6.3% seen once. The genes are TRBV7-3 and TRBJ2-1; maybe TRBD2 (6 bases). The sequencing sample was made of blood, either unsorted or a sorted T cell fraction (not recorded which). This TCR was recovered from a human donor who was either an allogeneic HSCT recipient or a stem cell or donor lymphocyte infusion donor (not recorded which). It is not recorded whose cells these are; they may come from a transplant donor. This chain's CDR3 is CASSLYGSGEQFF. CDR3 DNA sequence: TGTGCCAGCAGCTTATACGGGAGTGGTGAGCAGTTCTTC.